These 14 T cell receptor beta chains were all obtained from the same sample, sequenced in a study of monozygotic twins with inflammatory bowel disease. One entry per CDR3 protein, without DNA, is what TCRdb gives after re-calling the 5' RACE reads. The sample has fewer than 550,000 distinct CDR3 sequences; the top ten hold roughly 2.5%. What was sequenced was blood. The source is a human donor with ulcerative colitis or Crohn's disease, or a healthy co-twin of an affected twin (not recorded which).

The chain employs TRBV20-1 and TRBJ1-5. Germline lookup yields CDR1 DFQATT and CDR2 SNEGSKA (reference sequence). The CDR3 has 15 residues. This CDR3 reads CSASGWANSNQPQHF.

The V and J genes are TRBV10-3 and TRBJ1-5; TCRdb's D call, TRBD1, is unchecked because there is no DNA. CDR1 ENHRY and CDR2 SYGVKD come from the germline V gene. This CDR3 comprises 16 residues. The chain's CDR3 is CAISESRGQINQPQHF.

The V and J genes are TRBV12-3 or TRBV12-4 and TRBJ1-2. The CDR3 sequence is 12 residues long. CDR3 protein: CASGYWGYGCTF.

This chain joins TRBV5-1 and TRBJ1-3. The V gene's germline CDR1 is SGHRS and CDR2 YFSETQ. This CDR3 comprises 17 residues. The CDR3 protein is CASSLAREADSGNTIYF.

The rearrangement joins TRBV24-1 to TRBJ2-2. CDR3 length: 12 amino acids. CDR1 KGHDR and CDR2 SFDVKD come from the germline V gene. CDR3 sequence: CATSENTGELFF.

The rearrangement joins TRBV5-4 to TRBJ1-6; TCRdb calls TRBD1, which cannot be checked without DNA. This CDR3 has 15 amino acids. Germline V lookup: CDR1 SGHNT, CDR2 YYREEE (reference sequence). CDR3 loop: CASSSHGQGNSPLHF.

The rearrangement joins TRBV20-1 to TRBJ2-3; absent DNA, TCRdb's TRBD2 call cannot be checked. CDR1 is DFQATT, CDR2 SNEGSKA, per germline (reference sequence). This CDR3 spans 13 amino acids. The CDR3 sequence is CSESGGSGDTQYF.

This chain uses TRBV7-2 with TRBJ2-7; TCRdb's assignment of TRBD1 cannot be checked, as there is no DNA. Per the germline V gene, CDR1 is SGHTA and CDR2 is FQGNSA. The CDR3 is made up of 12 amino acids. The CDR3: CASGQGTYEQYF. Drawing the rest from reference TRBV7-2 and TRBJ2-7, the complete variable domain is GAGVSQSPSNKVTEKGKDVELRCDPISGHTALYWYRQSLGQGLEFLIYFQGNSAPDKSGLPSDRFSAERTGGSVSTLTIQRTQQEDSAVYLCASGQGTYEQYFGPGTRLTVT.

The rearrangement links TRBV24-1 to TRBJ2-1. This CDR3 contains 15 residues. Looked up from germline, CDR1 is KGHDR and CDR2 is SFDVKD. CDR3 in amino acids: CATSGSGSSYNEQFF.

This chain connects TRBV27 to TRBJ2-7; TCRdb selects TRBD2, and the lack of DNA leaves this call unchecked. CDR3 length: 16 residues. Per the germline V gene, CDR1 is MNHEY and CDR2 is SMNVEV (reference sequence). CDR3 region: CASSLPSGTGSYEQYF.

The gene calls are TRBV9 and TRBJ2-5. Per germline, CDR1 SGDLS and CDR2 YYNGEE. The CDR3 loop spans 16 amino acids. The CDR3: CASSVAVGSSQETQYF. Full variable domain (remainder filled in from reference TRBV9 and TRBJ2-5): DSGVTQTPKHLITATGQRVTLRCSPRSGDLSVYWYQQSLDQGLQFLIQYYNGEERAKGNILERFSAQQFPDLHSELNLSSLELGDSALYFCASSVAVGSSQETQYFGPGTRLLVL.

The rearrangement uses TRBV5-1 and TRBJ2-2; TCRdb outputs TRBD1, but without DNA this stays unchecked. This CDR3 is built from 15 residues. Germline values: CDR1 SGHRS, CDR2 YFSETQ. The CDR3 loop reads CASSLEGAGTGELFF.

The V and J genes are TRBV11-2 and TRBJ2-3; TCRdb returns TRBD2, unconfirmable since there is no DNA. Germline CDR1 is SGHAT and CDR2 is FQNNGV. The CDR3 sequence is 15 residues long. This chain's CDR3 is CASSSGGSGGDTQYF.

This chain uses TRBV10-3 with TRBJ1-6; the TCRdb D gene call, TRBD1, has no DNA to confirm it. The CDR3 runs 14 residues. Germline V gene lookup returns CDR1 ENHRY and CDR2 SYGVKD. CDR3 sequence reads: CAISEGGRNSPLHF.